These T cell receptor beta chains were read from a single sample in a study of blood T cell repertoires in COVID-19. Data came from immunoSEQ multiplex PCR; TCRdb stores just in-frame clones and leaves some out. The sample holds about 140,000 clones, roughly 80% seen once. Sequencing used peripheral blood. These TCRs come from an older woman with acute or convalescent COVID-19. The CDR3 runs from the conserved cysteine through the conserved F or W. D genes are given only for firm matches. Size tells how often a clone was seen (once, few, many) or the class of an expanded clone, and some rows leave it out.

j_call: TRBJ1-1
v_call: TRBV28
clone_size: .
d_call: TRBD1
cdr3_nt: TGTGCCAGCAGTTCGGGACAGGGTACCACTGAAGCTTTCTTT
cdr3_aa: CASSSGQGTTEAFF

j_call: TRBJ1-2
v_call: TRBV10-3
clone_size: .
d_call: .
cdr3_nt: TGTGCCATCAGTGGTGGCGGTAACTATGGCTACACCTTC
cdr3_aa: CAISGGGNYGYTF

j_call: TRBJ2-1
v_call: TRBV5-1
clone_size: .
d_call: .
cdr3_nt: TGCGCCAGCAGCCCCCGGACCGGGACAAGCTCCTACAATGAGCAGTTCTTC
cdr3_aa: CASSPRTGTSSYNEQFF

j_call: TRBJ2-7
v_call: TRBV6-2/TRBV6-3
clone_size: .
d_call: .
cdr3_nt: TGTGCCAGCAGTTACTCGCCTACTAGAAGGGAGCAGTACTTC
cdr3_aa: CASSYSPTRREQYF

j_call: TRBJ2-7
v_call: TRBV3-1/TRBV3-2
clone_size: .
d_call: .
cdr3_nt: TGTGCCAGCAGCCAAGATTCGAGGGCCTACGAGCAGTACTTC
cdr3_aa: CASSQDSRAYEQYF

j_call: TRBJ2-3
v_call: TRBV7-9
clone_size: .
d_call: .
cdr3_nt: TGTGCCAGCACCCCCTCCAGCGACGGCGAATATGCAGATACGCAGTATTTT
cdr3_aa: CASTPSSDGEYADTQYF

j_call: TRBJ2-7
v_call: TRBV7-2
clone_size: many
d_call: TRBD2
cdr3_nt: TGTGCCAGCAGCTTAGAGGCGGGGGGGAGCTACGAGCAGTACTTC
cdr3_aa: CASSLEAGGSYEQYF

j_call: TRBJ2-5
v_call: TRBV19
clone_size: .
d_call: .
cdr3_nt: TGTGCCAGTAGTAGGCCCCAACAAGAGACCCAGTACTTC
cdr3_aa: CASSRPQQETQYF

j_call: TRBJ2-6
v_call: TRBV24-1
clone_size: .
d_call: .
cdr3_nt: TGTGCCACCAGCGCGGGGCAGGACACTTTCTCTGGGGCCAACGTCCTGACTTTC
cdr3_aa: CATSAGQDTFSGANVLTF

j_call: TRBJ2-7
v_call: TRBV10-1
clone_size: many
d_call: TRBD2
cdr3_nt: TGCGCCAGCAGTGAGGGGGGAGCGGGGAACTCCTACGAGCAGTACTTC
cdr3_aa: CASSEGGAGNSYEQYF

j_call: TRBJ2-1
v_call: TRBV7-2
clone_size: .
d_call: TRBD2
cdr3_nt: TGTGCCAGCAGCGGGACTAGCGGTTCCTACAATGAGCAGTTCTTC
cdr3_aa: CASSGTSGSYNEQFF

j_call: TRBJ1-6
v_call: TRBV18
clone_size: .
d_call: .
cdr3_nt: TGTGCCAGCTCACCGACCAGATTAGGGAGCTCCTATAATTCACCCCTCCACTTT
cdr3_aa: CASSPTRLGSSYNSPLHF

j_call: TRBJ2-5
v_call: TRBV15
clone_size: .
d_call: TRBD1
cdr3_nt: TGTGCCACCAGCAGAGATCTGGGACAGGGGCAAGAGACCCAGTACTTC
cdr3_aa: CATSRDLGQGQETQYF

j_call: TRBJ1-3
v_call: TRBV4-3
clone_size: once
d_call: .
cdr3_nt: TGCGCCAGCAGCCAAGACGGGTCCCGGGACACCATATATTTT
cdr3_aa: CASSQDGSRDTIYF

j_call: TRBJ1-2
v_call: TRBV12-3/TRBV12-4
clone_size: .
d_call: .
cdr3_nt: TGTGCCAGCAGATATCAGGAAGATGGCTACACCTTC
cdr3_aa: CASRYQEDGYTF

j_call: TRBJ1-4
v_call: TRBV6-2/TRBV6-3
clone_size: .
d_call: .
cdr3_nt: TGTGCCAGCAGTTACAGAGCCCTACGGGGTGAAAAACTGTTTTTT
cdr3_aa: CASSYRALRGEKLFF

j_call: TRBJ2-7
v_call: TRBV7-3
clone_size: .
d_call: TRBD1
cdr3_nt: TGTGCCAGCAGCGCGGACAGGGGGACTGAGCAGTACTTC
cdr3_aa: CASSADRGTEQYF

j_call: TRBJ1-2
v_call: TRBV7-2
clone_size: .
d_call: TRBD1
cdr3_nt: TGTGCCAGCAGCTTAGACAGGGGTTTCTCTGGCTACACCTTC
cdr3_aa: CASSLDRGFSGYTF

j_call: TRBJ2-7
v_call: TRBV14
clone_size: .
d_call: TRBD1
cdr3_nt: TGTGCCAGCAGCCCCGGGACAGGGGTTTCCTACGAGCAGTACTTC
cdr3_aa: CASSPGTGVSYEQYF

j_call: TRBJ2-5
v_call: TRBV3-1/TRBV3-2
clone_size: few
d_call: TRBD1
cdr3_nt: TGTGCCAGCAGCGGTGCGAGACAGGGGAAGACCCAGTACTTC
cdr3_aa: CASSGARQGKTQYF

j_call: TRBJ1-1
v_call: TRBV3-1/TRBV3-2
clone_size: .
d_call: TRBD1
cdr3_nt: TGTGCCAGCAGCCAACAGCTCGGACAGGGGAACACTGAAGCTTTCTTT
cdr3_aa: CASSQQLGQGNTEAFF

j_call: TRBJ2-1
v_call: TRBV27
clone_size: .
d_call: .
cdr3_nt: TGTGCCAGCAGTTTTCGGTTGGACTACGGTAATGAGCAGTTCTTC
cdr3_aa: CASSFRLDYGNEQFF

j_call: TRBJ2-4
v_call: TRBV5-4
clone_size: .
d_call: .
cdr3_nt: TGTGCCAGCAGCTTTGTCGGGAGTACCCAAAACATTCAGTACTTC
cdr3_aa: CASSFVGSTQNIQYF

j_call: TRBJ2-5
v_call: TRBV29-1
clone_size: .
d_call: TRBD1
cdr3_nt: TGCAGCGTTGGGCCAGGGGGCGCCGGGGAGACCCAGTACTTC
cdr3_aa: CSVGPGGAGETQYF

j_call: TRBJ2-7
v_call: TRBV12-5
clone_size: once
d_call: .
cdr3_nt: TGTGCTAGTGGTGCCAGGGTGTCCTATGGCTATGAGCAGTACTTC
cdr3_aa: CASGARVSYGYEQYF

j_call: TRBJ1-2
v_call: TRBV12-3/TRBV12-4
clone_size: .
d_call: .
cdr3_nt: TGTGCCAGCAGTCTTGGAGGGAACTATGGCTACACCTTC
cdr3_aa: CASSLGGNYGYTF

j_call: TRBJ2-7
v_call: TRBV27
clone_size: .
d_call: TRBD1
cdr3_nt: TGTGCCAGCAGCCTGGACAGGGACGTTTACGAGCAGTACTTC
cdr3_aa: CASSLDRDVYEQYF

j_call: TRBJ1-4
v_call: TRBV5-1
clone_size: .
d_call: .
cdr3_nt: TGCGCCAGCAGTGAACAGGGTATAGCTAATGAAAAACTGTTTTTT
cdr3_aa: CASSEQGIANEKLFF

j_call: TRBJ1-6
v_call: TRBV30
clone_size: once
d_call: .
cdr3_nt: TGTGCCTGGAGTGTACTCGGGGTCATGGATTCACCCCTCCACTTT
cdr3_aa: CAWSVLGVMDSPLHF

j_call: TRBJ2-5
v_call: TRBV7-2
clone_size: .
d_call: .
cdr3_nt: TGTGCCAGCAGCCCCTTGCGGGAGACCCAGTACTTC
cdr3_aa: CASSPLRETQYF

j_call: TRBJ2-1
v_call: TRBV5-5
clone_size: .
d_call: TRBD2
cdr3_nt: TGTGCCAGCAGCTTGTACCGACTAGCACAGTCCTACAATGAGCAGTTCTTC
cdr3_aa: CASSLYRLAQSYNEQFF

j_call: TRBJ2-2
v_call: TRBV30
clone_size: .
d_call: TRBD1
cdr3_nt: TGTGCCGGGACAGGGGCCACCGGGGAGCTGTTTTTT
cdr3_aa: CAGTGATGELFF